The rows below give T cell receptor beta chains drawn from one sample of a study of Graves' ophthalmopathy and Graves' hyperthyroidism. TCRdb reprocessed the multiplex PCR reads with MiXCR, giving one entry per CDR3 protein. There are 600,000 to 700,000 distinct CDR3 sequences in the sample; about 40% occur only once, and around 3% lies in the top ten. Sequencing was done on a sample of peripheral blood. These receptor sequences come from an adult man with Graves' ophthalmopathy. The CDR3 runs from the conserved cysteine through the conserved F or W. Each record gives: J gene, V gene, CDR3 protein.

>TRBJ2-7|TRBV7-2
CASSSVAGGVYEQYF
>TRBJ2-5|TRBV10-3
CASSSGLAGMKTQYF
>TRBJ1-5|TRBV2
CASSERDRDGVDQPQHF
>TRBJ1-2|TRBV4-1
CASSQETGERNGYTF
>TRBJ2-7|TRBV29-1
CSVGGIGYEQYF
>TRBJ1-1|TRBV2
CASSGQRNREAFF
>TRBJ1-5|TRBV5-5
CASSRTGRLDQPQHF
>TRBJ1-2|TRBV6-1
CSTGGNGYTF
>TRBJ2-5|TRBV11-2
CASSPSDLPYQETQYF
>TRBJ1-2|TRBV2
CASSLTGSHYGYTF
>TRBJ1-3|TRBV11-3
CASSSLTAGATGNTIYF
>TRBJ2-7|TRBV25-1
CASSDAGLSYYEQYF
>TRBJ1-5|TRBV10-3
CAISEGTGSSQPQHF
>TRBJ2-5|TRBV10-3
CAIRGDNQPQYF
>TRBJ1-4|TRBV10-3
CASSSIGGGEKLFF
>TRBJ2-2|TRBV10-3
CASSYPTSGRLPGELFF
>TRBJ2-5|TRBV7-8
CASSPDRSETQYF
>TRBJ1-6|TRBV7-2
CASSPRTGGSSPLHF
>TRBJ2-7|TRBV10-3
CAISSRTGLNYEQYF
>TRBJ1-3|TRBV25-1
CASSDPLGRSSGNTIYF
>TRBJ2-2|TRBV9
CASSITGQGRITGELFF
>TRBJ2-6|TRBV20-1
CSASLGSSGANVLTF